A single sample gave rise to the 23 T cell receptor beta chains below, sequenced in a study of control samples from healthy donors and cancer patients. Repertoires were generated with immunoSEQ multiplex PCR, while TCRdb's copy carries only in-frame clones and drops some. The sample lists fewer than 300,000 clones, roughly 87% occurring once. Sequenced material: PBMCs. The receptors were sampled from a woman aged 60-75 years with lung cancer.

On this clone itself: Sequence at one end of the junction differs from germline and may be a read error. The chain uses TRBV6-1 and TRBJ1-2; D ambiguous. CDR1 and CDR2 (germline): MNHNS, SASEGT. The length of the CDR3 is 12 residues. The DNA for the CDR3 is TGTGCCAGCGGTGAGACCTTTGGCGGCTACACCTTC. Translated, it gives CASGETFGGYTF.

The CDR3 region is CASSLLTGTGQIHGYTF. In nucleotides, the CDR3 is TGTGCCAGCAGTTTATTGACCGGAACCGGACAGATACATGGCTACACCTTC. V is TRBV28 and J is TRBJ1-2, with D perhaps matching TRBD1 (6 bases). V lost 1 base to trimming and J lost 6 bases, with 21 bases between them. This CDR3 is built from 17 residues. CDR1 and CDR2 from the germline V gene are MDHEN and SYDVKM.

The chain joins TRBV7-9 to TRBJ2-1, with 7 bases matching TRBD2. Trimming at V came to 6 bases and at J to 5 bases, leaving 10 bases not matched to a gene. The CDR3 covers 15 residues. From germline, CDR1 is SEHNR and CDR2 FQNEAQ (reference sequence). CDR3 protein: CASRTKRTSDNEQFF. The DNA for the CDR3 is TGTGCCAGCAGAACAAAACGTACTAGCGACAATGAGCAGTTCTTC.

The chain has TRBV6-6 and TRBJ1-1; the match to TRBD1 covers 7 bases. V trimming: 2 bases; J trimming: 1 base; junction bases outside the gene matches: 7. The germline V gene has CDR1 MNHNY and CDR2 SVGAGI (reference sequence). CDR3 length equals 16 residues. CDR3 loop: CASSYRLTGTNTEAFF. The DNA for the CDR3 is TGTGCCAGCAGTTACAGACTGACAGGGACGAACACTGAAGCTTTCTTT.

This sequence joins TRBV5-4 and TRBJ2-6; D gene unclear. The CDR3 totals 15 residues. Per the germline V gene, CDR1 is SGHNT and CDR2 is YYREEE (reference sequence). Trimming left V 4 bases short and J 3 bases short, with 11 bases between. This chain's CDR3 is CASSPVIGGANVLTF. In DNA form, the CDR3 reads TGTGCCAGCAGCCCCGTTATAGGTGGGGCCAACGTCCTGACTTTC.

Notes on this clone: At one end the junction does not follow the germline gene, possibly because of a read error. V is TRBV18 and J is TRBJ2-7; possible D gene TRBD2, 6 bases. The CDR3 loop spans 14 amino acids. Germline V lookup: CDR1 KGHSH, CDR2 LQKENI. The CDR3 is CASSPIGTPLEPYF. The CDR3 bases are TGTGCCAGCTCACCAATCGGGACTCCCCTTGAGCCGTACTTC. The full variable domain, completed using reference TRBV18 and TRBJ2-7, is NAGVMQNPRHLVRRRGQEARLRCSPMKGHSHVYWYRQLPEEGLKFMVYLQKENIIDESGMPKERFSAEFPKEGPSILRIQQVVRGDSAAYFCASSPIGTPLEPYFGPGTRLTVT.

The chain has TRBV6-6 and TRBJ1-1; TRBD1 agrees at 9 bases. The CDR3 covers 16 residues. Germline CDR1 and CDR2: MNHNY and SVGAGI (reference sequence). V shed 2 bases, J shed 0 bases, and the junction held 4 bases outside the gene matches. The DNA for the CDR3 is TGTGCCAGCAGTTACCCGGGACAGGGATTGAACACTGAAGCTTTCTTT. The encoded protein is CASSYPGQGLNTEAFF.

The chain combines TRBV4-1 with TRBJ2-7; 10 bases fit TRBD1. With 8 bases clipped from V and 7 bases from J, the junction kept 11 bases outside the gene matches. The CDR3 totals 14 residues. Germline CDR1 MGHRA, CDR2 YSYEKL. This chain's CDR3 is CASGTTGGRPEQYF. DNA of the CDR3: TGCGCCAGCGGCACGACAGGGGGCCGGCCTGAGCAGTACTTC.

The chain links TRBV7-9 to TRBJ1-4; D possibly corresponds to TRBD1 (6 bases). Germline V gene lookup returns CDR1 SEHNR and CDR2 FQNEAQ (reference sequence). Trimming shortened V by 6 bases and J by 5 bases, and 19 bases separated the two germline ends. This CDR3 region has 16 residues. CDR3 nucleotides: TGTGCCAGCAGTCCACAGGGTCGCCTCTCGAATGAAAAACTGTTTTTT. Translated: CASSPQGRLSNEKLFF.

V and J are TRBV21-1 and TRBJ1-2; the table's D call TRBD1 went unverified against the DNA. TRBV21-1 is flagged as a pseudogene. The CDR3 extends over 19 amino acids. The CDR3 here is CASSLIPIDRGGTNYGYTF. Here the CDR3 DNA reads TGTGCCAGCAGCCTTATACCGATCGACAGGGGGGGTACTAACTATGGCTACACCTTC.

Only a few counts were recorded for this clone. The chain couples TRBV2 to TRBJ2-6, with D possibly matching TRBD1 (6 bases). This CDR3 has 14 amino acids. V lost 5 bases and J lost 5, with 10 bases in between. CDR1 is SNHLY, CDR2 FYNNEI, per germline. CDR3 sequence (DNA): TGTGCCAGCAGTTTACAGGGTAGGGCCAACGTCCTGACTTTC. It yields the protein CASSLQGRANVLTF.

The V and J genes are TRBV2 and TRBJ2-7, with 9 bases matching TRBD1. J was trimmed by 4 bases and V by 0 bases; bases with no gene match: 10. Germline V gives CDR1 SNHLY, CDR2 FYNNEI. The CDR3 contains 17 residues. CDR3 nucleotides: TGTGCCAGCAGTGAAGCACCCCCGACAGGGGGTATATACGAGCAGTACTTC. Its translation is CASSEAPPTGGIYEQYF.

V gene TRBV9 combines with J gene TRBJ2-7; D may match TRBD1 or TRBD2 (6 bases each). The CDR3 spans 17 residues. V was clipped by 0 bases and J by 0 bases, with 16 bases between them. The germline gives CDR1 SGDLS, CDR2 YYNGEE. CDR3 amino acids: CASSVGMGGFSSYEQYF. Here the CDR3 DNA reads TGTGCCAGCAGCGTAGGGATGGGGGGCTTCAGCTCCTACGAGCAGTACTTC.

The chain couples TRBV11-2 to TRBJ1-1, with D perhaps matching TRBD1 (5 bases). With 1 base removed from V and 5 bases from J, the gap between germline ends came to 17 bases. Germline-derived CDR1 and CDR2 are SGHAT and FQNNGV. This CDR3 region has 16 residues. CDR3 amino acids: CASSLVALMGGTEAFF. As DNA, the CDR3 is TGTGCCAGCAGCTTAGTGGCGTTAATGGGGGGAACTGAAGCTTTCTTT.

The genes are TRBV2 and TRBJ1-6; D is unresolved. Trimming cost V 2 bases and J 9 bases, with 11 bases left between them. CDR1 SNHLY and CDR2 FYNNEI come from the germline V gene. The CDR3 length is 14 residues. The CDR3 sequence: CASSEMGIVSPLHF. Here the CDR3 DNA reads TGTGCCAGCAGTGAAATGGGAATCGTTTCACCCCTCCACTTT.

Only a few counts were recorded for this clone. The chain joins TRBV27 to TRBJ1-5; the D is unclear. V lost 3 bases to trimming and J lost 3 bases, with 3 bases between them. This CDR3 is 12 amino acids long. Germline assignment: CDR1 MNHEY and CDR2 SMNVEV (reference sequence). DNA of the CDR3: TGTGCCAGCAGTTTCACCAATCAGCCCCAGCATTTT. It specifies CASSFTNQPQHF.

The CDR3 coding sequence is TGCGCCAGCAGCCAACACAGGGCCGAGGGTGAAAAACTGTTTTTT. Protein: CASSQHRAEGEKLFF. The chain is built from TRBV4-1 and TRBJ1-4, with D possibly TRBD1 on 6 matching bases. The CDR3 is 15 amino acids. Trimming left V 2 bases short and J 7 bases short, with 14 bases between. Germline CDR1 is MGHRA and CDR2 is YSYEKL.

The V and J genes are TRBV2 and TRBJ1-6, with a possible D match to TRBD1 (5 bases). Germline-derived CDR1 and CDR2 are SNHLY and FYNNEI. V lost 7 bases and J 7 bases, leaving 11 bases between the germline ends. The CDR3 is 13 amino acids. This CDR3 is CASTTGVNSPLHF. As DNA, the CDR3 is TGTGCCAGCACGACGGGGGTAAATTCACCCCTCCACTTT. The full variable domain, completed using reference TRBV2 and TRBJ1-6, is EPEVTQTPSHQVTQMGQEVILRCVPISNHLYFYWYRQILGQKVEFLVSFYNNEISEKSEIFDDQFSVERPDGSNFTLKIRSTKLEDSAMYFCASTTGVNSPLHFGNGTRLTVT.

The rearrangement joins TRBV5-1 to TRBJ2-2, with D uncertain. Germline V gives CDR1 SGHRS, CDR2 YFSETQ. V lost 4 bases and J 5 bases, leaving 9 bases between the germline ends. This CDR3 is 13 amino acids long. The CDR3 spells CASSQISTGELFF. The CDR3 DNA follows: TGCGCCAGCAGCCAGATATCGACCGGGGAGCTGTTTTTT.

V is TRBV5-1 and J is TRBJ1-1; D gene unclear. Trimming shortened V by 0 bases and J by 1 base, and 10 bases separated the two germline ends. Germline V CDR1 and CDR2: SGHRS, YFSETQ. This CDR3 is built from 15 residues. The CDR3, as DNA: TGCGCCAGCAGCTTGGTGAGGCCACCGAACACTGAAGCTTTCTTT. Residues: CASSLVRPPNTEAFF.

The chain links TRBV5-6 to TRBJ2-7; D possibly corresponds to TRBD2 (7 bases). CDR3 length: 13 amino acids. Trimming cost V 6 bases and J 4 bases, with 14 bases left between them. CDR1 and CDR2 (germline): SGHDT, YYEEEE. The CDR3 sequence is CASTKGGAYEQYF. Here the CDR3 DNA reads TGTGCCAGCACCAAAGGGGGGGCGTACGAGCAGTACTTC.

This clone appeared a few times. The V call is TRBV5-1, the J call TRBJ1-1; TRBD1 is a possible D gene (5 bases). V gave up 3 bases and J gave up 1 base, with 13 bases separating them. Germline assignment: CDR1 SGHRS and CDR2 YFSETQ. CDR3 length: 15 residues. CDR3 bases: TGCGCCAGCAGCTCCTTGGGGGGGACGAACACTGAAGCTTTCTTT. Its translation is CASSSLGGTNTEAFF.

This clone was seen once. The gene calls are TRBV25-1 and TRBJ1-2; TRBD1 matches 8 bases. The germline gives CDR1 MGHDK, CDR2 SYGVNS. The CDR3 contains 14 residues. J was trimmed by 3 bases and V by 6 bases; bases with no gene match: 6. The CDR3 protein is CASRVAGGDYGYTF. The DNA for the CDR3 is TGTGCCAGCAGAGTGGCAGGGGGCGACTATGGCTACACCTTC.